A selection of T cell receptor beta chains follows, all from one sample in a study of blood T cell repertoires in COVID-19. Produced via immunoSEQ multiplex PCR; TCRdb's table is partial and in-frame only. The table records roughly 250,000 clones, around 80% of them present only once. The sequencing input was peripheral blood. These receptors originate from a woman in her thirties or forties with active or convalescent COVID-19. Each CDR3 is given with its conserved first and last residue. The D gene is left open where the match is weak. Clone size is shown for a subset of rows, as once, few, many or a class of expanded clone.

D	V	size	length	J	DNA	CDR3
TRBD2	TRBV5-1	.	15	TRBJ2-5	TGCGCCAGCAGCGCCAGCGGGGGGGCCCTAGAGACCCAGTACTTC	CASSASGGALETQYF
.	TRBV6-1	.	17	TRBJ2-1	TGTGCCAGCAGTGAAGTCTCTCCTTTGAGCTCCTACAATGAGCAGTTCTTC	CASSEVSPLSSYNEQFF
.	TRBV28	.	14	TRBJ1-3	TGTGCCAGCAACCCGGGACTCCCTACAAACACCATATATTTT	CASNPGLPTNTIYF
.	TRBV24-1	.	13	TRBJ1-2	TGTGCCACCAGTGATGGGCAGTCCTATGGCTACACCTTC	CATSDGQSYGYTF
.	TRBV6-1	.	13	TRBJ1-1	TGTGCCAGCAGTGAATTTGCGCACACTGAAGCTTTCTTT	CASSEFAHTEAFF
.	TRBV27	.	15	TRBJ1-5	TGTGCCAGCAGCCACGACAGATATAGCAATCAGCCCCAGCATTTT	CASSHDRYSNQPQHF
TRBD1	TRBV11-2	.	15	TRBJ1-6	TGTGCCAGCAGCCTGGGACAGGGGGCTGGCTCACCCCTCCACTTT	CASSLGQGAGSPLHF
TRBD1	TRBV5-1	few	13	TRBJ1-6	TGCGCCAGCAGCCCGGACAGGGATTCACCCCTCCACTTT	CASSPDRDSPLHF
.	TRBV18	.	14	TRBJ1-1	TGTGCCAGCTCACCTAGCGGGGTTCAGACTGAAGCTTTCTTT	CASSPSGVQTEAFF
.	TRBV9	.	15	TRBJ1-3	TGTGCCAGCAGCGCCTTAGACAGCTCTGGAAACACCATATATTTT	CASSALDSSGNTIYF
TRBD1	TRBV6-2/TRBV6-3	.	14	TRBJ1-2	TGTGCCAGCAGTAGACAGGGGACTAACTATGGCTACACCTTC	CASSRQGTNYGYTF
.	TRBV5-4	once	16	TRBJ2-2	TGTGCCAGCAGCTTGGCCCCAGCCGGGGGCACCGGGGAGCTGTTTTTT	CASSLAPAGGTGELFF
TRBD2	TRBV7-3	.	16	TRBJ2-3	TGTGCCAGCAGCTTATACGGGGGGACCCTCACAGATACGCAGTATTTT	CASSLYGGTLTDTQYF
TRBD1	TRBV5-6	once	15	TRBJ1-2	TGTGCCAGCAGCTTGCCGGGACAGGGGTGGGATGGCTACACCTTC	CASSLPGQGWDGYTF
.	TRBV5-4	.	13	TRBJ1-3	TGTGCCAGCAGCTTGGCAGGGGGAAACACCATATATTTT	CASSLAGGNTIYF
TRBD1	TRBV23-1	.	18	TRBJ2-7	TGCGCCAGCAGTCGCCGGGACAGGGGATACAACTCTACGAAGGAGCAGTACTTC	CASSRRDRGYNSTKEQYF
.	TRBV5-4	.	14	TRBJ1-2	TGTGCCAGCAGCCCAGGGACAAAAATGAATGGCTACACCTTC	CASSPGTKMNGYTF
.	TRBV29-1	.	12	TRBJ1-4	TGCAGCGGCTCCCGGGGAGGTGAAAAACTGTTTTTT	CSGSRGGEKLFF
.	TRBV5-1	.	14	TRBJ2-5	TGCGCCAGCAGCTTGTCAGGGAAGGGAGAGACCCAGTACTTC	CASSLSGKGETQYF
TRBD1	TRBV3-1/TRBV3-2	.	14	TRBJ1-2	TGTGCCAGCAGCCAAATACAGGGGGCGCAGGGCTACACCTTC	CASSQIQGAQGYTF
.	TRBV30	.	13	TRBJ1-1	TGTGCCTGGATTGAAAACAGTTACACTGAAGCTTTCTTT	CAWIENSYTEAFF
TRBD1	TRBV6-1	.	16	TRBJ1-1	TGTGCCAGCAGTGTAACGGACAGGGGCCGCAACACTGAAGCTTTCTTT	CASSVTDRGRNTEAFF
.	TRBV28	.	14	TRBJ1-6	TGTGCCAGCAGGCCCTATCCCCCACAGGGACCCCTCCACTTT	CASRPYPPQGPLHF
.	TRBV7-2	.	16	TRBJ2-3	TGTGCCAGCAGCTTGGGTGGAGGGGCGGTCACAGATACGCAGTATTTT	CASSLGGGAVTDTQYF
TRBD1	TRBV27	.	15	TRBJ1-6	TGTGCCAGCAGTTTAAGGGGACAGGGTTATTCACCCCTCCACTTT	CASSLRGQGYSPLHF
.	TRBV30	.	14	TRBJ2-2	TGTGCCTGGACCAGGGGGAGGAGCACCGGGGAGCTGTTTTTT	CAWTRGRSTGELFF
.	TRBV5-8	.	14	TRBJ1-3	TGTGCCAGCAGCTTAGAGGGTTTTGGAAACACCATATATTTT	CASSLEGFGNTIYF
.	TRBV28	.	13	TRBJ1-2	TGTGCCAGCAGTTTATCGCGGAACTATGGCTACACCTTC	CASSLSRNYGYTF
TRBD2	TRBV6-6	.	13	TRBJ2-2	TGTGCCAGCAGTAGCGGGGTCGCCGGGGAGCTGTTTTTT	CASSSGVAGELFF
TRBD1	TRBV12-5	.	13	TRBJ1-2	TGTGCTAGTGGCCGAGGACAGGGACGAGGCTACACCTTC	CASGRGQGRGYTF
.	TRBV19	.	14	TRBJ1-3	TGTGCCAGTAGGTCCGGGGACTCTGGAAACACCATATATTTT	CASRSGDSGNTIYF
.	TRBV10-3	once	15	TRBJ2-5	TGTGCCATCGCCCGGGGGGCATATAATCAAGAGACCCAGTACTTC	CAIARGAYNQETQYF
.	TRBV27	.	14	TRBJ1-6	TGTGCCAGCAGTTTTGTGGTGAGAGGATCACCCCTCCACTTT	CASSFVVRGSPLHF
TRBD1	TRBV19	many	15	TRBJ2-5	TGTGCCAGTAGTTTGACAGGGACGGGTAAAGAGACCCAGTACTTC	CASSLTGTGKETQYF
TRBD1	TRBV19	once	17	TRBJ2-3	TGTGCCAGTAGTCCCGACTTGACAGGGATACGTACAGATACGCAGTATTTT	CASSPDLTGIRTDTQYF
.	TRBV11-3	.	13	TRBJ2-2	TGTGCCAGCAGCTTAGGGGGGGCCGGGGAGCTGTTTTTT	CASSLGGAGELFF
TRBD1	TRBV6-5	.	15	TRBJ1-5	TGTGCCAGCAGAACGGCCACAGGGGGTGGTCAGCCCCAGCATTTT	CASRTATGGGQPQHF
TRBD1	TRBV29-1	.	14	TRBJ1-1	TGCAGCGTAGGCATCGGGACAGGGAACACTGAAGCTTTCTTT	CSVGIGTGNTEAFF
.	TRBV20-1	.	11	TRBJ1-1	TGCAGTGCAAAGACACCCACTGAAGCTTTCTTT	CSAKTPTEAFF
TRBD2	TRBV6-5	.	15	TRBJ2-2	TGTGCCAGCACACGATCGGGGGGGGGCACCGGGGAGCTGTTTTTT	CASTRSGGGTGELFF
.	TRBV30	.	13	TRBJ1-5	TGTGCCTGGAGTGAGAGAGGGGGTCAGCCCCAGCATTTT	CAWSERGGQPQHF
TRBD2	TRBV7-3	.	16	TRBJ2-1	TGTGCCAGCAGTTTTATAGCGGGGGGCCCCCTCAATGAGCAGTTCTTC	CASSFIAGGPLNEQFF
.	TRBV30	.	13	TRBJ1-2	TGTGCCTGGAGTCCCCAGGGGTCCTATGGCTACACCTTC	CAWSPQGSYGYTF
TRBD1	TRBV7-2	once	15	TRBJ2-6	TGTGCCAGCAGGCGGACAGGGACAGGGGCCAACGTCCTGACTTTC	CASRRTGTGANVLTF
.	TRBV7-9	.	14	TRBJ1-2	TGTGCCAGCAGTTCCCTTGTTGTCCCCTATGGCTACACCTTC	CASSSLVVPYGYTF
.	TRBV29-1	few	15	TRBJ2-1	TGCAGCGCCGCTGGACTGGGGAGCTCCTACAATGAGCAGTTCTTC	CSAAGLGSSYNEQFF
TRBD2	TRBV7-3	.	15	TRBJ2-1	TGTGCCAGCAGCTTAAATAGCGGGGGGGCCCATGAGCAGTTCTTC	CASSLNSGGAHEQFF
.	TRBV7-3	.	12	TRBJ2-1	TGTGCCAGCAGCTCCGAAGCGGGCGAGCAGTTCTTC	CASSSEAGEQFF
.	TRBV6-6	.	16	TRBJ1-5	TGTGCCAGCAGTCCGCCCGTAGGGGCGGGCAATCAGCCCCAGCATTTT	CASSPPVGAGNQPQHF
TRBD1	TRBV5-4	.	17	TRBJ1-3	TGTGCCAGCAGCTTGGGTGGACAGGGGGGTTCTGGAAACACCATATATTTT	CASSLGGQGGSGNTIYF
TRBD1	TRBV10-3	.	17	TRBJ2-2	TGTGCCATCAGTGAGTCGAAAAGGACAGGGAACACCGGGGAGCTGTTTTTT	CAISESKRTGNTGELFF
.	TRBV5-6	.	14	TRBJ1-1	TGTGCCAGCAGCTTCCCCTTCGGGAACACTGAAGCTTTCTTT	CASSFPFGNTEAFF
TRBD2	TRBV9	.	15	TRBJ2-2	TGTGCCAGCAGCGGCCGGGACTACGGGGCCGGGGAGCTGTTTTTT	CASSGRDYGAGELFF
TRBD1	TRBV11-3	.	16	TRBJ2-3	TGTGCCAGCAGCTACGGAGGACAGGGGAAGACAGATACGCAGTATTTT	CASSYGGQGKTDTQYF
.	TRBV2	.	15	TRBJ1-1	TGTGCCAGCAGGAATCGACAGGCGGGGAACACTGAAGCTTTCTTT	CASRNRQAGNTEAFF
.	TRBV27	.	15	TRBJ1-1	TGTGCCAGCAGTTTAATCGGGGGATCTAACACTGAAGCTTTCTTT	CASSLIGGSNTEAFF
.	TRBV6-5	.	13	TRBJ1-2	TGTGCCAGCAGCCTGACAGACAACTATGGCTACACCTTC	CASSLTDNYGYTF
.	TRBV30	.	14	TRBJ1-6	TGTGCCTGGGGTAGCGACGGAAAAGGATCACCCCTCCACTTT	CAWGSDGKGSPLHF
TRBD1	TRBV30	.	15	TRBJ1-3	TGTGCCTGGAGTGCAGGGGGCGGTCCAGGAAACACCATATATTTT	CAWSAGGGPGNTIYF
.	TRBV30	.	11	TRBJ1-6	TGTGCCTGGAGTGACGGTTCACCCCTCCACTTT	CAWSDGSPLHF